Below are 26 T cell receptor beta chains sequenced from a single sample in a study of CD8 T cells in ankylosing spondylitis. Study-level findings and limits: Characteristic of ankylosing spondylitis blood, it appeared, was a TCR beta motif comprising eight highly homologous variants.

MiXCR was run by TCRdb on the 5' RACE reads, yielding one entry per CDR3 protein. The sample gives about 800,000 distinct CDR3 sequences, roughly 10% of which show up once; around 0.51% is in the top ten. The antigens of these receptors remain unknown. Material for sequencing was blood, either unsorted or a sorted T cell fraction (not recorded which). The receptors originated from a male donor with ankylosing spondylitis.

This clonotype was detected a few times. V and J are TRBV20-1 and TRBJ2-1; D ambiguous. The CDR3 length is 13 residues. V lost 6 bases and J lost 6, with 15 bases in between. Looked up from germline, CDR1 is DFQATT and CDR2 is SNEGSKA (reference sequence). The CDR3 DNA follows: TGCAGTGCCCCGCAGTTTGATGGCAATGAGCAGTTCTTC. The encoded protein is CSAPQFDGNEQFF.

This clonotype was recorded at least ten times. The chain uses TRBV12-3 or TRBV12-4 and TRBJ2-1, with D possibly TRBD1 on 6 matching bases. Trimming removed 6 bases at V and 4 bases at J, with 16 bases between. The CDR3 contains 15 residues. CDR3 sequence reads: CASRVGQPGYNEQFF. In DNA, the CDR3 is TGTGCCAGCAGGGTTGGACAGCCCGGATACAATGAGCAGTTCTTC.

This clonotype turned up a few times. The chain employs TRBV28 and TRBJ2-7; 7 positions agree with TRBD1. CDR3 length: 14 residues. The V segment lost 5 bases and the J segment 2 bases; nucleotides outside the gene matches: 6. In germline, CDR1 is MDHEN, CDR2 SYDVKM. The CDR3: CASSRQGNPYEQYF. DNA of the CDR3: TGTGCCAGCAGTCGACAGGGAAACCCCTACGAGCAGTACTTC.

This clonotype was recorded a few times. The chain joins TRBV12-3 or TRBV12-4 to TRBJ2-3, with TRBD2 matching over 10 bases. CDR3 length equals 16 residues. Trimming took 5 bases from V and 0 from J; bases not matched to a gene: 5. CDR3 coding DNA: TGTGCCAGCAGTCAAGGACTAGCGGAGAGCACAGATACGCAGTATTTT. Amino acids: CASSQGLAESTDTQYF.

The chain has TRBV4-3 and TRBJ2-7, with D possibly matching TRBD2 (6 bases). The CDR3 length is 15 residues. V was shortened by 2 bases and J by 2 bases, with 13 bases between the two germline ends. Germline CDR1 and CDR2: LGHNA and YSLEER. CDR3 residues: CASSQWPGETYEQYF. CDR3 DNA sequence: TGCGCCAGCAGCCAATGGCCGGGAGAGACCTACGAGCAGTACTTC.

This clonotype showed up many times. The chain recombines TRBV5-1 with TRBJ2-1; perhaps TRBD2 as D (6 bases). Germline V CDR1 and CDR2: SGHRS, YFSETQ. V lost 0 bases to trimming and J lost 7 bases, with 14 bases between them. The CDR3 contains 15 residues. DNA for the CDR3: TGCGCCAGCAGCTTGGTGGCTAGCGTGGGTAATGAGCAGTTCTTC. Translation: CASSLVASVGNEQFF.

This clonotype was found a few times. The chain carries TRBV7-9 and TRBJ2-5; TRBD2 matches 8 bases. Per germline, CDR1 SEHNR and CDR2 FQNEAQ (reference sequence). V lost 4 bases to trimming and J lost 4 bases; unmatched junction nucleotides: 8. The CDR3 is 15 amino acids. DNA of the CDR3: TGTGCCAGCAGCTCCCTACGGCTAGCGGGAGAGACCCAGTACTTC. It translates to CASSSLRLAGETQYF. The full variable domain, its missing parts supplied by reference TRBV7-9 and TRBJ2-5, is DTGVSQNPRHKITKRGQNVTFRCDPISEHNRLYWYRQTLGQGPEFLTYFQNEAQLEKSRLLSDRFSAERPKGSFSTLEIQRTEQGDSAMYLCASSSLRLAGETQYFGPGTRLLVL.

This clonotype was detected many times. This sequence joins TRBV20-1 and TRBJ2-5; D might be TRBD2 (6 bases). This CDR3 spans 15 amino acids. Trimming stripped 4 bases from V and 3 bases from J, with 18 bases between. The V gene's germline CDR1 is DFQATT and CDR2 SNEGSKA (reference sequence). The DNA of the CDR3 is TGCAGTGCTACCCCCGGCGGGGCAGGGAAAGAGACCCAGTACTTC. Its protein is CSATPGGAGKETQYF.

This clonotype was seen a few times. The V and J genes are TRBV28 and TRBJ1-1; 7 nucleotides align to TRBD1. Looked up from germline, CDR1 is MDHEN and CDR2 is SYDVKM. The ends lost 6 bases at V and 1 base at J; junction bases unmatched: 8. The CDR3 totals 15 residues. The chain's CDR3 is CASRHRDRENTEAFF. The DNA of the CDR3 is TGTGCCAGCAGACACCGGGACAGAGAGAACACTGAAGCTTTCTTT.

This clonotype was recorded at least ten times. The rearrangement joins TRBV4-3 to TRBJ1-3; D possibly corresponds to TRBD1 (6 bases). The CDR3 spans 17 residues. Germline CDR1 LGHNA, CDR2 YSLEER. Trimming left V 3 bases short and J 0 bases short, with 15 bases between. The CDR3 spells CASSQGVTGVSGNTIYF. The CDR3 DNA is TGCGCCAGCAGCCAGGGGGTGACAGGTGTCTCTGGAAACACCATATATTTT.

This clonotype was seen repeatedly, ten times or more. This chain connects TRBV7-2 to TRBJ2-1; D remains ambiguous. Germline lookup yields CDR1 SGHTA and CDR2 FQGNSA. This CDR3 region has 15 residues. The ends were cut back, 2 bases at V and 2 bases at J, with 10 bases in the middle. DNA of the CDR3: TGTGCCAGCAGCTTACTGGGATGGACCTACAATGAGCAGTTCTTC. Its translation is CASSLLGWTYNEQFF. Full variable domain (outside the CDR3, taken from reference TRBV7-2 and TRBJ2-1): GAGVSQSPSNKVTEKGKDVELRCDPISGHTALYWYRQSLGQGLEFLIYFQGNSAPDKSGLPSDRFSAERTGGSVSTLTIQRTQQEDSAVYLCASSLLGWTYNEQFFGPGTRLTVL.

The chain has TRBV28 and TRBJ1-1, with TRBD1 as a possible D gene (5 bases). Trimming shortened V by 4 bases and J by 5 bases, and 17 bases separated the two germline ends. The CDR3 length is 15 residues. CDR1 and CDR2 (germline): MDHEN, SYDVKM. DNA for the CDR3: TGTGCCAGCAGTTCCCTCCAGGGAGGACGGACTGAAGCTTTCTTT. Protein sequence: CASSSLQGGRTEAFF.

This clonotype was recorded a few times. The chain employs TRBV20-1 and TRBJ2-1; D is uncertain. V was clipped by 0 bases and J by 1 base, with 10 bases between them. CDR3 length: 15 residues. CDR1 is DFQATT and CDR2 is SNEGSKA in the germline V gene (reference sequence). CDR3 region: CSARDMRRSYNEQFF. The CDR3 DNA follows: TGCAGTGCTAGAGATATGAGGAGATCCTACAATGAGCAGTTCTTC.

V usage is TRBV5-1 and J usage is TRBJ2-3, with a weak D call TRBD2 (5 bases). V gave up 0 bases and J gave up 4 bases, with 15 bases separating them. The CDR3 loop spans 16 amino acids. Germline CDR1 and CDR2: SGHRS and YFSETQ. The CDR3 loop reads CASSLDGRSGSDTQYF. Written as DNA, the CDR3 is TGCGCCAGCAGCTTGGATGGCAGAAGCGGCTCAGATACGCAGTATTTT.

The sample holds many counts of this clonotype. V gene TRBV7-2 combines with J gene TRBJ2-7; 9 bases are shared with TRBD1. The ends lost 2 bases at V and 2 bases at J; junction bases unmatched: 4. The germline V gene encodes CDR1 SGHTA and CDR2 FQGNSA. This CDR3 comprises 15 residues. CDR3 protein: CASSLTGQGAYEQYF. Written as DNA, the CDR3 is TGTGCCAGCAGCTTAACGGGACAGGGAGCCTACGAGCAGTACTTC.

CDR3 amino acids: CSARFPLLAGGPDEQFF. The CDR3 DNA is TGCAGTGCTAGGTTCCCGCTACTAGCGGGAGGGCCAGATGAGCAGTTCTTC. This chain uses TRBV20-1 with TRBJ2-1; 13 positions match TRBD2. Germline lookup yields CDR1 DFQATT and CDR2 SNEGSKA (reference sequence). V shed 3 bases, J shed 8 bases, and the junction held 13 bases outside the gene matches. The CDR3 consists of 17 residues.

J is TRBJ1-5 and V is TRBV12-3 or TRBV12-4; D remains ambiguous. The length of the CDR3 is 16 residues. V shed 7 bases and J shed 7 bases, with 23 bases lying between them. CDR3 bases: TGTGCCAGCACTACGGGGATACCCGGGTGGGGACAGCCCCAGCATTTT. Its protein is CASTTGIPGWGQPQHF.

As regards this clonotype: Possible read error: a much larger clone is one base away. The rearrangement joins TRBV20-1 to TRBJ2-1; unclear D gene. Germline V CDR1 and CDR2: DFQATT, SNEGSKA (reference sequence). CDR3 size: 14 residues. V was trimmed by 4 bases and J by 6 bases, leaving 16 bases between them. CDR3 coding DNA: TGCAGTGCTAAAGATCCCAAGGACGGCAATGAGCAGTTCTTC. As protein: CSAKDPKDGNEQFF.

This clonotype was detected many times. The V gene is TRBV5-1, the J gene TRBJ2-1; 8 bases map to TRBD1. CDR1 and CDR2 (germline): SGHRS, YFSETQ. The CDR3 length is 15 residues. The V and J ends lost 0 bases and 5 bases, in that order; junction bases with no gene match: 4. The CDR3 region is CASSLVRGLNNEQFF. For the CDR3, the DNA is TGCGCCAGCAGCTTGGTCAGGGGGCTTAACAATGAGCAGTTCTTC.

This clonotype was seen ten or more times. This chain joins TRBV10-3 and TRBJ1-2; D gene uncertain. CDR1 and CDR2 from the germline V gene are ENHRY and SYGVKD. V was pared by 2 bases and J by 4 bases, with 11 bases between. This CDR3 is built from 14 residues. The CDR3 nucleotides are TGTGCCATCAGTGAGGTGCGGCAGGTCTATGGCTACACCTTC. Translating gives CAISEVRQVYGYTF.

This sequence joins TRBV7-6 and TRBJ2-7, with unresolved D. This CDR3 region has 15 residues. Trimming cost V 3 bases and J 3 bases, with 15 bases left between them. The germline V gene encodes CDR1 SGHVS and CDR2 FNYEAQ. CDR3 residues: CASSFVSDTRYEQYF. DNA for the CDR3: TGTGCCAGCAGCTTTGTCTCCGATACCCGCTACGAGCAGTACTTC.

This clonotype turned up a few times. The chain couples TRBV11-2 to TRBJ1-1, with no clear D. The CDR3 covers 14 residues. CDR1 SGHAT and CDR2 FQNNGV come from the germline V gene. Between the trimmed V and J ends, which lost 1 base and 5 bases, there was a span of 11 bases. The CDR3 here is CASSLGTVRTEAFF. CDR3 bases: TGTGCCAGCAGCTTAGGCACAGTAAGGACTGAAGCTTTCTTT. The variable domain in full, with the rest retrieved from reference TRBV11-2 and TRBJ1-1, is EAGVAQSPRYKIIEKRQSVAFWCNPISGHATLYWYQQILGQGPKLLIQFQNNGVVDDSQLPKDRFSAERLKGVDSTLKIQPAKLEDSAVYLCASSLGTVRTEAFFGQGTRLTVV.

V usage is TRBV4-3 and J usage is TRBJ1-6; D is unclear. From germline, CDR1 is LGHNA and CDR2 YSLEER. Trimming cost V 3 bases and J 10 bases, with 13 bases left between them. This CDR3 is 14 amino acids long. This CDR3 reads CASSQGLSGSPLHF. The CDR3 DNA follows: TGCGCCAGCAGCCAGGGCCTGTCTGGATCACCCCTCCACTTT.

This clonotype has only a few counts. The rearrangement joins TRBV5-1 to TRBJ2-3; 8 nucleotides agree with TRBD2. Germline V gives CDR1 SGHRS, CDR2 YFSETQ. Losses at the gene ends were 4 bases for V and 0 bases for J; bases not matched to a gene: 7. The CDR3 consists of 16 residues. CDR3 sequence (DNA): TGCGCCAGCAGCGCGATAGCGGGACTTAGCACAGATACGCAGTATTTT. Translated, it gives CASSAIAGLSTDTQYF.

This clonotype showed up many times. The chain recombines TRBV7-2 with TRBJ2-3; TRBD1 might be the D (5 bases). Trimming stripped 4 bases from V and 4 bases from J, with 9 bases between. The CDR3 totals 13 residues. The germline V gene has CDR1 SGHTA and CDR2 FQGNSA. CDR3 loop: CASSSRAADTQYF. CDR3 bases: TGTGCCAGCAGCTCCAGGGCGGCAGATACGCAGTATTTT.

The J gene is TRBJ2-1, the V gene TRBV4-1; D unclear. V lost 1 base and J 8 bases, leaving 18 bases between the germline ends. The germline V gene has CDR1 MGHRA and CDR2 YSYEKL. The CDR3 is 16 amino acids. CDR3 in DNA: TGCGCCAGCAGCCAAGCGGACCAGCGAGGATTGTATGAGCAGTTCTTC. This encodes CASSQADQRGLYEQFF.